One sample yielded the 17 T cell receptor beta chains listed below, sequenced in a study of shared clonotypes between healthy human individuals. Profiled with immunoSEQ multiplex PCR; TCRdb holds only in-frame clones, not every one. The table records roughly 410,000 clones, about 96% of them present only once. The sequenced sample was memory CD8+ T cells sorted from blood. Documented subset: CD45RO+ cells pooled with CCR7-negative TemRA cells. The origin of the receptors is a man in his thirties or forties in good health.

The J gene is TRBJ1-1, the V gene TRBV15; D is uncertain. In germline, CDR1 is LNHNV, CDR2 YYDKDF (reference sequence). The CDR3 is made up of 15 amino acids. V lost 0 bases and J lost 1, with 9 bases in between. The CDR3 reads CATSRDGRRNTEAFF. Written as DNA, the CDR3 is TGTGCCACCAGCAGAGATGGACGGAGGAACACTGAAGCTTTCTTT.

The chain uses TRBV28 and TRBJ1-2; D call uncertain. This CDR3 is built from 15 residues. Trimming removed 4 bases at V and 7 bases at J, with 19 bases between. From germline, CDR1 is MDHEN and CDR2 SYDVKM. The CDR3 coding sequence is TGTGCCAGCAGTTCCCCCTCACTACCGGGTCCTGGCTACACCTTC. Its translation is CASSSPSLPGPGYTF.

V is TRBV29-1 and J is TRBJ2-7; tentative D call: TRBD2 (6 bases). CDR1 and CDR2 (germline): SQVTM, ANQGSEA. V was trimmed by 4 bases and J by 9 bases, leaving 10 bases between them. The CDR3 contains 10 residues. The CDR3 DNA reads as TGCAGCGTTGTAATGGGGGGGCAGTACTTC. Encoded protein: CSVVMGGQYF.

This chain uses TRBV11-2 with TRBJ2-2; TRBD1 matches 11 bases. This CDR3 contains 17 residues. V shed 4 bases, J shed 4 bases, and the junction held 8 bases outside the gene matches. Germline lookup yields CDR1 SGHAT and CDR2 FQNNGV. The CDR3 DNA is TGTGCCAGCAGCTCCTTATGGACAGGGGGCGTCACCGGGGAGCTGTTTTTT. Its protein product is CASSSLWTGGVTGELFF.

The rearrangement joins TRBV4-2 to TRBJ2-7, with TRBD2 matching over 7 bases. The ends lost 1 base at V and 3 bases at J; junction bases unmatched: 6. This CDR3 is 15 amino acids long. The V gene's germline CDR1 is LGHNA and CDR2 YNFKEQ. The chain's CDR3 is CASSQGRDYLYEQYF. The CDR3 nucleotides read TGTGCCAGCAGCCAAGGTAGGGACTACCTCTACGAGCAGTACTTC.

V gene TRBV2 combines with J gene TRBJ2-1, with 7 nucleotides matching TRBD1. The CDR3 sequence is 13 residues long. CDR1 is SNHLY and CDR2 is FYNNEI in the germline V gene. With V trimmed by 8 bases and J by 1 base, 2 bases remained unmatched. The CDR3 reads CASHRGSYNEQFF. CDR3 in DNA: TGTGCCAGCCACAGGGGTTCCTACAATGAGCAGTTCTTC.

The J gene is TRBJ1-1, the V gene TRBV11-3; weak D call: TRBD1 (6 bases). Germline values: CDR1 SGHNT, CDR2 YENEEA. CDR3 length: 14 amino acids. V lost 5 bases, J lost 3 bases, and 13 bases lay in between. DNA of the CDR3: TGTGCCAGCAGCGTCCAGGGGTCCGACACTGAAGCTTTCTTT. Translation gives CASSVQGSDTEAFF. The whole variable domain, remainder taken from reference TRBV11-3 and TRBJ1-1, is EAGVVQSPRYKIIEKKQPVAFWCNPISGHNTLYWYLQNLGQGPELLIRYENEEAVDDSQLPKDRFSAERLKGVDSTLKIQPAELGDSAVYLCASSVQGSDTEAFFGQGTRLTVV.

The chain joins TRBV7-2 to TRBJ2-4; 9 nucleotides agree with TRBD2. V was clipped by 0 bases and J by 7 bases; unmatched bases: 1. CDR1 is SGHTA, CDR2 FQGNSA, per germline. The CDR3 consists of 14 residues. The CDR3 loop reads CASSLASGRNIQYF. The CDR3 DNA follows: TGTGCCAGCAGCTTAGCCAGCGGGAGGAACATTCAGTACTTC.

The genes are TRBV19 and TRBJ2-7; D might be TRBD2 (5 bases). The V gene's germline CDR1 is LNHDA and CDR2 SQIVND (reference sequence). The CDR3 totals 12 residues. V lost 3 bases to trimming and J lost 6 bases, with 9 bases between them. This CDR3 reads CASSIRGAEQYF. The CDR3 DNA reads as TGTGCCAGTAGTATCCGGGGTGCCGAGCAGTACTTC.

The J gene is TRBJ2-1, the V gene TRBV2; 7 positions match TRBD2. The J segment lost 4 bases and the V segment lost 6 bases, leaving 9 bases of the junction unmatched. CDR1 and CDR2 from the germline V gene are SNHLY and FYNNEI. The length of the CDR3 is 15 residues. In nucleotides, the CDR3 is TGTGCCAGCAGCCTGACTAGCTATTCTTACAATGAGCAGTTCTTC. Translating gives CASSLTSYSYNEQFF.

The chain is built from TRBV25-1 and TRBJ1-2; tentative D call: TRBD1 (6 bases). CDR1 is MGHDK, CDR2 SYGVNS, per germline. This CDR3 has 15 amino acids. V lost 2 bases to trimming and J lost 4 bases, with 14 bases between them. The DNA for the CDR3 is TGTGCCAGCAGTGAAACGGGGGGGCAGGGCTATGGCTACACCTTC. This sequence encodes CASSETGGQGYGYTF.

This clone was counted between two and nine times. The V gene is TRBV15, the J gene TRBJ1-1; D may be TRBD1 (5 bases). The germline V gene has CDR1 LNHNV and CDR2 YYDKDF (reference sequence). Trimming left V 3 bases short and J 1 base short, with 12 bases between. The CDR3 length is 15 residues. The CDR3 sequence: CATSRELDTNTEAFF. CDR3 coding DNA: TGTGCCACCAGCAGGGAATTGGACACGAACACTGAAGCTTTCTTT.

This clone was recorded once. The V call is TRBV28, the J call TRBJ2-1; D unresolved. The V and J ends lost 5 bases and 2 bases respectively, with 13 bases between them. There are 15 residues in the CDR3. Germline lookup yields CDR1 MDHEN and CDR2 SYDVKM. As DNA, the CDR3 is TGTGCCAGCAGTCTGATGGGGATTCCCTACAATGAGCAGTTCTTC. Translated: CASSLMGIPYNEQFF.

The chain couples TRBV6-1 to TRBJ1-1; 8 bases are shared with TRBD1. The CDR3 contains 14 residues. The trim removed 6 bases at V and 2 bases at J, leaving 5 bases unmatched. Per the germline V gene, CDR1 is MNHNS and CDR2 is SASEGT. CDR3 in DNA: TGTGCCAGCAGACCAGGGACAGGCAACACTGAAGCTTTCTTT. Translation gives CASRPGTGNTEAFF.

This rearrangement joins TRBV11-2 to TRBJ2-1, with a weak D call TRBD1 (6 bases). Germline-derived CDR1 and CDR2 are SGHAT and FQNNGV. V lost 1 base and J lost 7, with 14 bases in between. The CDR3 length is 15 residues. The CDR3 coding sequence is TGTGCCAGCAGCTTAGTGGGAGTACAGGGAAATGAGCAGTTCTTC. Its translation: CASSLVGVQGNEQFF.

Comments on this clone: This same CDR3 is encoded by further DNA sequences in the sample. CDR3 coding DNA: TGTGCCAGCAGTTTCAGCACAGATACGCAGTATTTT. This encodes CASSFSTDTQYF. The rearrangement links TRBV28 to TRBJ2-3; the D is unclear. CDR3 size: 12 residues. V was trimmed by 3 bases and J by 0 bases, leaving 1 base between them. Germline V lookup: CDR1 MDHEN, CDR2 SYDVKM. The variable domain in full, with the rest retrieved from reference TRBV28 and TRBJ2-3, is DVKVTQSSRYLVKRTGEKVFLECVQDMDHENMFWYRQDPGLGLRLIYFSYDVKMKEKGDIPEGYSVSREKKERFSLILESASTNQTSMYLCASSFSTDTQYFGPGTRLTVL.

The J gene is TRBJ2-5, the V gene TRBV10-3, with 7 bases matching TRBD2. This CDR3 spans 15 amino acids. CDR1 and CDR2 (germline): ENHRY, SYGVKD. J was trimmed by 5 bases and V by 6 bases; bases with no gene match: 12. CDR3 region: CAISRGEGKVETQYF. In nucleotides, the CDR3 is TGTGCCATCAGCCGAGGGGAGGGGAAAGTGGAGACCCAGTACTTC.